These 8 T cell receptor beta chains were all obtained from the same sample, sequenced in a study of cytomegalovirus exposure and HLA in healthy donors. The PCR used 60 Vbeta and 13 Jbeta primers. TCRdb's table, derived via immunoSEQ multiplex PCR, lists solely in-frame clones and lacks some. The sample contains about 110,000 clones, about 80% of which appear only once. Material for sequencing was PBMCs. These receptors came from a man aged 25 to 45 in good health and CMV-seropositive.

This clone occurred a few times. The chain has TRBV19 and TRBJ1-5; 8 nucleotides match TRBD1. The CDR3 runs to 17 residues. V trimming: 7 bases; J trimming: 9 bases; junction bases outside the gene matches: 20. Per the germline V gene, CDR1 is LNHDA and CDR2 is SQIVND (reference sequence). CDR3 protein: CASTAGTGAHIRGPQHF. CDR3 nucleotide sequence: TGTGCCAGTACCGCGGGGACAGGAGCCCATATTCGGGGGCCCCAGCATTTT. The full variable domain, in which reference TRBV19 and TRBJ1-5 provide the parts outside the CDR3, is DGGITQSPKYLFRKEGQNVTLSCEQNLNHDAMYWYRQDPGQGLRLIYYSQIVNDFQKGDIAEGYSVSREKKESFPLTVTSAQKNPTAFYLCASTAGTGAHIRGPQHFGDGTRLSIL.

This clone has just a few counts. The rearrangement links TRBV5-4 to TRBJ2-5, with 11 nucleotides matching TRBD1. TRBJ2-7 explains the end of the DNA better; the J call may be wrong. Germline CDR1 reads SGHNT; CDR2 reads YYREEE (reference sequence). The CDR3 runs to 15 residues. The CDR3 coding sequence is TGTGCCAGCAGCTTTGGACAGGGGGCTGGGAACGAGCAGTACTTC. This translates into CASSFGQGAGNEQYF.

The chain carries TRBV6-6 and TRBJ2-1, with TRBD1 matching 9 bases. The CDR3 is 16 residues long. The germline V gene encodes CDR1 MNHNY and CDR2 SVGAGI (reference sequence). The V gene end was trimmed by 5 bases and the J gene end by 6 bases; junction bases not matched to a gene: 11. CDR3 amino acids: CASSPGLYRGPNEQFF. CDR3 DNA sequence: TGTGCCAGCAGTCCAGGACTATACAGGGGGCCCAATGAGCAGTTCTTC.

This chain connects TRBV28 to TRBJ2-1, with TRBD2 matching over 15 bases. With 7 bases clipped from V and 0 bases from J, the junction kept 10 bases outside the gene matches. CDR3 size: 19 residues. Germline V gene data show CDR1 as MDHEN and CDR2 as SYDVKM. DNA of the CDR3: TGTGCCAGCACCTACTCGGGACTAGCGGGGGGTCTCTCCTACAATGAGCAGTTCTTC. Its protein is CASTYSGLAGGLSYNEQFF.

The chain has TRBV12-1 and TRBJ2-5; whether TRBD2, the table's D call, matches the DNA was not checked. TRBV12-1 is given as a pseudogene. The CDR3 extends over 12 amino acids. CDR3 in DNA: TGTGCCAGCAGCAGCCTCCAAGAGACCCAGTACTTC. Its translation is CASSSLQETQYF.

V gene TRBV2 combines with J gene TRBJ2-7, with 7 bases lining up with TRBD2. V lost 7 bases to trimming and J lost 2 bases; unmatched junction nucleotides: 11. CDR1 is SNHLY, CDR2 FYNNEI, per germline. The CDR3 is made up of 15 amino acids. The CDR3 region has the DNA TGTGCCAGCATCCCCGGGGCGCGGGAGACCTACGAGCAGTACTTC. It yields the protein CASIPGARETYEQYF. Looking up the rest from reference TRBV2 and TRBJ2-7 gives the full variable domain: EPEVTQTPSHQVTQMGQEVILRCVPISNHLYFYWYRQILGQKVEFLVSFYNNEISEKSEIFDDQFSVERPDGSNFTLKIRSTKLEDSAMYFCASIPGARETYEQYFGPGTRLTVT.

The chain uses TRBV6-5 and TRBJ1-6; 7 bases are shared with TRBD1. The germline gives CDR1 MNHEY, CDR2 SVGAGI. The V gene end was trimmed by 6 bases and the J gene end by 7 bases; junction bases not matched to a gene: 6. The CDR3 loop spans 14 amino acids. The CDR3 sequence: CASRPGQANSPLHF. The CDR3 DNA is TGTGCCAGCAGACCCGGACAGGCGAATTCACCCCTCCACTTT.

This clone was observed a handful of times. V gene TRBV6-5 combines with J gene TRBJ2-5; possible D gene TRBD2, 5 bases. Germline V CDR1 and CDR2: MNHEY, SVGAGI. The CDR3 spans 15 residues. Between the trimmed V and J ends, which lost 2 bases and 3 bases, there was a span of 13 bases. The CDR3 DNA is TGTGCCAGCAGTTACCCTGGGAGTCCGAAAGAGACCCAGTACTTC. Encoded protein: CASSYPGSPKETQYF.